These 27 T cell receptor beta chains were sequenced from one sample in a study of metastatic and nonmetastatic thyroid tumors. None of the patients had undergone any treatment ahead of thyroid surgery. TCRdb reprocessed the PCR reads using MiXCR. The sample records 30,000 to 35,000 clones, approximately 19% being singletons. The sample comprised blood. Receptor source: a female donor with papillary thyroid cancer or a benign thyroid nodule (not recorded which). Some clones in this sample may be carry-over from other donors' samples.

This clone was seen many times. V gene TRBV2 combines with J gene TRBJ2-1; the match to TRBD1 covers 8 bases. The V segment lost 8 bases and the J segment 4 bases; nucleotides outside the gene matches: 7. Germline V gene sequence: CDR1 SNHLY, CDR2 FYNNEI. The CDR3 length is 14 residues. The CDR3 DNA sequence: TGTGCCAGCGGAGGACAGGGAACGTACAATGAGCAGTTCTTC. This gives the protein CASGGQGTYNEQFF.

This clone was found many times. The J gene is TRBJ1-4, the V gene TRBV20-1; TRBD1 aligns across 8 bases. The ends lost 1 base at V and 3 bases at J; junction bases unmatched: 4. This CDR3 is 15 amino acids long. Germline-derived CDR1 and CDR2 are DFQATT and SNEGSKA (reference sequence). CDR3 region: CSARADREPNEKLFF. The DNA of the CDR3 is TGCAGTGCTAGAGCGGACAGGGAACCTAATGAAAAACTGTTTTTT.

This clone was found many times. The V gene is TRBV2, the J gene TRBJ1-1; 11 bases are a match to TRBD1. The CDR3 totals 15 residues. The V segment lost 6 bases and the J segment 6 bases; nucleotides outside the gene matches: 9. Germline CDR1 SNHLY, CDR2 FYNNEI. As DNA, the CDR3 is TGTGCCAGCAGGGAGGGGACAGGGGGAAGTGCTGAAGCTTTCTTT. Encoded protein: CASREGTGGSAEAFF.

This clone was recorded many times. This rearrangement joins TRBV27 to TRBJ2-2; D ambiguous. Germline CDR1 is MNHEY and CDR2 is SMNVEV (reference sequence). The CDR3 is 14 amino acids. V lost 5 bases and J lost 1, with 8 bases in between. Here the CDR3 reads CASSPEQNTGELFF. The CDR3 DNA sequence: TGTGCCAGCAGTCCTGAACAGAACACCGGGGAGCTGTTTTTT.

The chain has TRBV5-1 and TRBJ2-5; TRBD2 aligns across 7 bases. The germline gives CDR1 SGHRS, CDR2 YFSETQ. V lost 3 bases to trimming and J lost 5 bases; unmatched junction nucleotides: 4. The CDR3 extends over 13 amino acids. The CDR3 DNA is TGCGCCAGCAGCTCCAGACTAGCTGAGACCCAGTACTTC. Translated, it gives CASSSRLAETQYF.

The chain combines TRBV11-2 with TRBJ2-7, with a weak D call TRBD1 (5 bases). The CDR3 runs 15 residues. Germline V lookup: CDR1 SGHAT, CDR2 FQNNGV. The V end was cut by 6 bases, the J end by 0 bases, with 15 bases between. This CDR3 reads CASRSTGAPSYEQYF. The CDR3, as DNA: TGTGCCAGCAGGTCAACAGGTGCCCCCTCCTACGAGCAGTACTTC.

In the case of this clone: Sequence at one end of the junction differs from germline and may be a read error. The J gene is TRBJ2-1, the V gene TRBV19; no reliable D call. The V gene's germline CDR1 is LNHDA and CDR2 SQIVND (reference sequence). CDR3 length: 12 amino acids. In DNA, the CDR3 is TGTGCCAGCAGTATCCCTCTCAATGAGCAGTTCTTC. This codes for CASSIPLNEQFF.

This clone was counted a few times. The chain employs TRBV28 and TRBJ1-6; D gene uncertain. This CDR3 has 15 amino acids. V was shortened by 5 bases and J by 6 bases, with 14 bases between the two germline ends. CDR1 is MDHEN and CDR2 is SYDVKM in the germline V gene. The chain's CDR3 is CASSPPGAGNSPLHF. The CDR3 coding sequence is TGTGCCAGCAGTCCGCCGGGCGCGGGTAATTCACCCCTCCACTTT.

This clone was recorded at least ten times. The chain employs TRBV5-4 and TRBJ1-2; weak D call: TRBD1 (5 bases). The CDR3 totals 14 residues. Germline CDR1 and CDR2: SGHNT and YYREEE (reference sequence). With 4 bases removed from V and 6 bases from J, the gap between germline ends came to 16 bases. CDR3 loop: CASSISGFRNGYTF. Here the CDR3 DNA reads TGTGCCAGCAGCATATCAGGGTTTCGAAATGGCTACACCTTC.

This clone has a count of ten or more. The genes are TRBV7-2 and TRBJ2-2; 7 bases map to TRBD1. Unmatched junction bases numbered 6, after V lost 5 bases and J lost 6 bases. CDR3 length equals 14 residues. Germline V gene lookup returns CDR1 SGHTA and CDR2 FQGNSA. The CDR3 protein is CASSPVQGAGELFF. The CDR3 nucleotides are TGTGCCAGCAGCCCTGTCCAGGGGGCCGGGGAGCTGTTTTTT. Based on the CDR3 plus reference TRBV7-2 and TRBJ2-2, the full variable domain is GAGVSQSPSNKVTEKGKDVELRCDPISGHTALYWYRQSLGQGLEFLIYFQGNSAPDKSGLPSDRFSAERTGGSVSTLTIQRTQQEDSAVYLCASSPVQGAGELFFGEGSRLTVL.

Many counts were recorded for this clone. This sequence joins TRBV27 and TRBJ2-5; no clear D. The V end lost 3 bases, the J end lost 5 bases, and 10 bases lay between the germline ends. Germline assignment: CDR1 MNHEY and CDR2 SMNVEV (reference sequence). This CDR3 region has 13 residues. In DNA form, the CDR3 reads TGTGCCAGCAGTTTGGCGGCCCCGGAGACCCAGTACTTC. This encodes CASSLAAPETQYF.

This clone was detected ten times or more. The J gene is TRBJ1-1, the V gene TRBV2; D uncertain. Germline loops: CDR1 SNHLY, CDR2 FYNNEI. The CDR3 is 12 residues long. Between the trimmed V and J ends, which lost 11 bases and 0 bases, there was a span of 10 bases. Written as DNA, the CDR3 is TGTGCCGCCCCGGGTATGAACACTGAAGCTTTCTTT. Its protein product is CAAPGMNTEAFF.

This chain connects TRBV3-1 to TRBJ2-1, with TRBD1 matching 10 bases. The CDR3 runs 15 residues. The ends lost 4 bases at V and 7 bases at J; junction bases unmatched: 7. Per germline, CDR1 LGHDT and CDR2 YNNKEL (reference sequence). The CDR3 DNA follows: TGTGCCAGCAGCCTCGTCTGGGACAGGGGTAATGAGCAGTTCTTC. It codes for CASSLVWDRGNEQFF.

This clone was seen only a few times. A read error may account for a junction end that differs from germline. The CDR3 sequence is CASSELNLIGEQYF. CDR3 in DNA: TGTGCCAGCAGTGAGTTGAACCTAATTGGGGAGCAGTACTTT. The chain links TRBV6-1 to TRBJ2-7, with TRBD2 as a possible D gene (5 bases). This CDR3 has 14 amino acids. CDR1 is MNHNS, CDR2 SASEGT, per germline.

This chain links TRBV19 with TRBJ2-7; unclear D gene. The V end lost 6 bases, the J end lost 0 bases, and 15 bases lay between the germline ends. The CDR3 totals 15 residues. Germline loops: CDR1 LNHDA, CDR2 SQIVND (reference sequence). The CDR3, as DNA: TGTGCCAGTAGCCTGGACGGCACAAGCTCCTACGAGCAGTACTTC. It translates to CASSLDGTSSYEQYF.

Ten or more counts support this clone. CDR3 sequence: CASIPTGVNTEAFF. The CDR3 region has the DNA TGTGCCAGCATCCCGACAGGAGTGAACACTGAAGCTTTCTTT. The rearrangement joins TRBV6-1 to TRBJ1-1; possibly TRBD1 for D (6 bases). Germline V gene lookup returns CDR1 MNHNS and CDR2 SASEGT. V lost 7 bases, J lost 0 bases, and 12 bases lay in between. The CDR3 extends over 14 amino acids.

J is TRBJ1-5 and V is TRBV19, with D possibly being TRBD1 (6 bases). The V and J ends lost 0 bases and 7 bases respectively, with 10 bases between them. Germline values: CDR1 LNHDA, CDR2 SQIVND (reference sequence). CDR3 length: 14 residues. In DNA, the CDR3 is TGTGCCAGTAGTATAGAGGGGGCGGGCCAGCCCCAGCATTTT. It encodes CASSIEGAGQPQHF.

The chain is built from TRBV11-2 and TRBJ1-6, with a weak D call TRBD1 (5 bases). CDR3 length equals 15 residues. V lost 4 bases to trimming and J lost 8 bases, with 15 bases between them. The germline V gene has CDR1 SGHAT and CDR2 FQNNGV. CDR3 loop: CASSSVKGYDSPLHF. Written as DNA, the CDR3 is TGTGCCAGCAGCTCGGTTAAGGGGTATGATTCACCCCTCCACTTT.

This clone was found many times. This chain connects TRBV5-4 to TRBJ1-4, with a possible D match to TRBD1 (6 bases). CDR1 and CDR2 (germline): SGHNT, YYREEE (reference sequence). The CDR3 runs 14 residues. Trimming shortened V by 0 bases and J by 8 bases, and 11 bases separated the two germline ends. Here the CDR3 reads CASSLEQGEEKLFF. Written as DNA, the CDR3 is TGTGCCAGCAGCTTGGAACAGGGAGAGGAAAAACTGTTTTTT.

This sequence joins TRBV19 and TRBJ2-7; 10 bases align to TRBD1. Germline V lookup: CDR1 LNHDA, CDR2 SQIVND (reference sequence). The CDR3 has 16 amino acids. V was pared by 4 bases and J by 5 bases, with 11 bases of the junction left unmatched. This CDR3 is CASSNPGDRGGDEQYF. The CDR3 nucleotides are TGTGCCAGTAGTAACCCCGGGGACAGGGGAGGTGACGAGCAGTACTTC.

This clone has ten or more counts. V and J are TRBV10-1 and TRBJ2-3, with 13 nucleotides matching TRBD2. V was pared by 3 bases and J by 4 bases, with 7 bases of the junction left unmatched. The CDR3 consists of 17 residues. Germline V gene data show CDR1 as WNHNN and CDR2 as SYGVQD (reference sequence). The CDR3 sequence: CASSEFQTSGGSDTQYF. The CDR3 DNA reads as TGCGCCAGCAGTGAATTCCAGACTAGCGGGGGGTCAGATACGCAGTATTTT.

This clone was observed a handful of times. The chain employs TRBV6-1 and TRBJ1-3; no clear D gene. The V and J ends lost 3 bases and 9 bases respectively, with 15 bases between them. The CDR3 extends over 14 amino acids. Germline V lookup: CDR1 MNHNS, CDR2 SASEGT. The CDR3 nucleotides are TGTGCCAGCAGTGATAGGGCGGGCAGGATCACCATATATTTT. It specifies CASSDRAGRITIYF.

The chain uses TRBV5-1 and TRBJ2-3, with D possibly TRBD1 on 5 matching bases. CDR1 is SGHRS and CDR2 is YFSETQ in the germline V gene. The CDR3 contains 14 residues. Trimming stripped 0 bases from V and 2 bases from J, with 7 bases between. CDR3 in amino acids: CASSLGQYTDTQYF. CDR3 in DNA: TGCGCCAGCAGCTTGGGACAGTACACAGATACGCAGTATTTT.

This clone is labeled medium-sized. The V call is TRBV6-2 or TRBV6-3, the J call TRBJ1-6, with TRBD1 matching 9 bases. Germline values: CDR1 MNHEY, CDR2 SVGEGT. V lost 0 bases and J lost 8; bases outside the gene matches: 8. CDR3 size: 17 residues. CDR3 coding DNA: TGTGCCAGCAGTTACTCTCATTTCCGGACAGGGGATTCACCCCTCCACTTT. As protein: CASSYSHFRTGDSPLHF.

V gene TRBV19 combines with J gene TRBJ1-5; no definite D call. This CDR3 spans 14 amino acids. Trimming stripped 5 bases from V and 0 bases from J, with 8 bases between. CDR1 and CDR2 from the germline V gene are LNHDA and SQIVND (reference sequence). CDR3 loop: CASSGPPSNQPQHF. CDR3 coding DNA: TGTGCCAGTAGTGGACCGCCTAGCAATCAGCCCCAGCATTTT.

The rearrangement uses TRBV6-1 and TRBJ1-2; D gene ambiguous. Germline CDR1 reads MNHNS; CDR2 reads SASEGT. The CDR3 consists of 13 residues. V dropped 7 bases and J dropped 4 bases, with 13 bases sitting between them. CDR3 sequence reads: CASKLGDSYGYTF. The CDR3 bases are TGTGCCAGCAAGCTCGGGGATAGCTATGGCTACACCTTC.

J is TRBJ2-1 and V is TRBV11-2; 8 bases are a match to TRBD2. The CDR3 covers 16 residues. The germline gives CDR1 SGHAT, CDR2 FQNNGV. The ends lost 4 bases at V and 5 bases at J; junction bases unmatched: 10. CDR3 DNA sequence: TGTGCCAGCAGCTCAGTAATAAGCGGGGGCCACAATGAGCAGTTCTTC. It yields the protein CASSSVISGGHNEQFF.